A selection of T cell receptor beta chains follows, all from one sample in a study of beta chain features in type 1 diabetes. Using immunoSEQ multiplex PCR, the repertoire was profiled, and TCRdb retains in-frame clones only, with some absent. The table has a few hundred thousand clones, about 14% seen once. The material sequenced was naive CD4+ T cells from blood. The receptors originated from a woman aged 18-29 years in good health. Both conserved end residues are part of each CDR3. A D gene is named only where the DNA matches it firmly. Clone size is shown for a subset of rows, as once, few, many or a class of expanded clone.

d_gene: TRBD1; abundance: -; j_gene: TRBJ1-1; v_gene: TRBV30; CDR3nt: TGTGCCTGGAGAACGACAGGGGGACGGGTAGCTTTCTTT; CDR3aa: CAWRTTGGRVAFF
d_gene: TRBD1; abundance: -; j_gene: TRBJ2-7; v_gene: TRBV28; CDR3nt: TGTGCCAGCAGTGGACAGGGTTCGGTGAAAGACGAGCAGTACTTC; CDR3aa: CASSGQGSVKDEQYF
d_gene: -; abundance: few; j_gene: TRBJ2-5; v_gene: TRBV5-1; CDR3nt: TGCGCCAGCAGCTTCAGGGCCCCCCAGGAGACCCAGTACTTC; CDR3aa: CASSFRAPQETQYF
d_gene: -; abundance: -; j_gene: TRBJ2-7; v_gene: TRBV29-1; CDR3nt: TGCAGCGTTGAAGGCTCGACAGGTAGACCCTACGAGCAGTACTTC; CDR3aa: CSVEGSTGRPYEQYF
d_gene: TRBD1; abundance: few; j_gene: TRBJ1-4; v_gene: TRBV29-1; CDR3nt: TGCAGCGCTTTAACAGGGGTAGGCGAAAAACTGTTTTTT; CDR3aa: CSALTGVGEKLFF
d_gene: -; abundance: few; j_gene: TRBJ2-7; v_gene: TRBV19; CDR3nt: TGTGCCAGTAGTCCCCAGGCCGCCTACGAGCAGTACTTC; CDR3aa: CASSPQAAYEQYF
d_gene: TRBD2; abundance: few; j_gene: TRBJ2-3; v_gene: TRBV19; CDR3nt: TGTGCCAGTAGTATCTTCGCGGGAGGATATCCAGATACGCAGTATTTT; CDR3aa: CASSIFAGGYPDTQYF
d_gene: -; abundance: few; j_gene: TRBJ2-3; v_gene: TRBV7-9; CDR3nt: TGTGCCAGCAGCTTACTTGGACAAACGCAGTATTTT; CDR3aa: CASSLLGQTQYF
d_gene: -; abundance: few; j_gene: TRBJ1-1; v_gene: TRBV6-6; CDR3nt: TGTGCCAGCGTACCCCCGGGGGACGGGAAGAACACTGAAGCTTTCTTT; CDR3aa: CASVPPGDGKNTEAFF
d_gene: -; abundance: few; j_gene: TRBJ2-1; v_gene: TRBV9; CDR3nt: TGTGCCAGCAGCGTAGCTACGAATGAGCAGTTCTTC; CDR3aa: CASSVATNEQFF
d_gene: TRBD2; abundance: few; j_gene: TRBJ2-3; v_gene: TRBV10-3; CDR3nt: TGTGCCATCGCTCCACTAGCGGGCGGCACAGATACGCAGTATTTT; CDR3aa: CAIAPLAGGTDTQYF
d_gene: -; abundance: -; j_gene: TRBJ1-5; v_gene: TRBV27; CDR3nt: TGTGCCAGCAGTTTAGGCAGGGTAGGTTCCCAGCCCCAGCATTTT; CDR3aa: CASSLGRVGSQPQHF
d_gene: -; abundance: few; j_gene: TRBJ1-2; v_gene: TRBV4-2; CDR3nt: TGTGCCAGCAGCCAAGATGGCGGATCATATGGCTACACCTTC; CDR3aa: CASSQDGGSYGYTF
d_gene: -; abundance: -; j_gene: TRBJ2-7; v_gene: TRBV5-1; CDR3nt: TGCGCCAGCAGCTCCCTAATCACCTACGAGCAGTACTTC; CDR3aa: CASSSLITYEQYF
d_gene: TRBD2; abundance: few; j_gene: TRBJ2-5; v_gene: TRBV7-9; CDR3nt: TGTGCCAGCAGCTCGGGACTAGCGGCAGAGACCCAGTACTTC; CDR3aa: CASSSGLAAETQYF
d_gene: -; abundance: -; j_gene: TRBJ2-1; v_gene: TRBV23-1; CDR3nt: TGCGCCAGCAGTCAATTTGTGGAGGGTCTGGCAGGAAGGGTACCTTACAATGAGCAGTTCTTC; CDR3aa: CASSQFVEGLAGRVPYNEQFF
d_gene: -; abundance: -; j_gene: TRBJ1-1; v_gene: TRBV14; CDR3nt: TGTGCCAGCAGCCAAAAGGGGGTGAGGTACACTGAAGCTTTCTTT; CDR3aa: CASSQKGVRYTEAFF
d_gene: TRBD2; abundance: few; j_gene: TRBJ2-7; v_gene: TRBV5-4; CDR3nt: TGTGCCAGCAGCTTGAGGCGGGGGGCCTACGAGCAGTACTTC; CDR3aa: CASSLRRGAYEQYF
d_gene: TRBD1; abundance: -; j_gene: TRBJ2-7; v_gene: TRBV9; CDR3nt: TGTGCCAGCAGCGTAGCGGTGACAGGGCCCTACGAGCAGTACTTC; CDR3aa: CASSVAVTGPYEQYF
d_gene: TRBD2; abundance: -; j_gene: TRBJ2-3; v_gene: TRBV29-1; CDR3nt: TGCAGCGTAAGCGGGAGGTATACAGATACGCAGTATTTT; CDR3aa: CSVSGRYTDTQYF
d_gene: -; abundance: few; j_gene: TRBJ2-1; v_gene: TRBV18; CDR3nt: TGTGCCAGCTCACCACCTTGGTCGCGAGGGAATGAGCAGTTCTTC; CDR3aa: CASSPPWSRGNEQFF
d_gene: TRBD1; abundance: few; j_gene: TRBJ1-2; v_gene: TRBV30; CDR3nt: TGTGCCTGGCAAGCCCCGGACAGGAAGCCTGGCTACACCTTC; CDR3aa: CAWQAPDRKPGYTF
d_gene: TRBD2; abundance: -; j_gene: TRBJ2-3; v_gene: TRBV4-1; CDR3nt: TGCGCCAGCAGCCCACGACGACTAGCGGGAGGTACAGATACGCAGTATTTT; CDR3aa: CASSPRRLAGGTDTQYF
d_gene: TRBD2; abundance: few; j_gene: TRBJ2-4; v_gene: TRBV10-3; CDR3nt: TGTGCCATCAGTGACCGACTAGCGGGAGGGACCAAAAACATTCAGTACTTC; CDR3aa: CAISDRLAGGTKNIQYF
d_gene: -; abundance: -; j_gene: TRBJ2-5; v_gene: TRBV4-1; CDR3nt: TGCGCCAGCAGCCAAGTGACCGGGACTCCCCAAGAGACCCAGTACTTC; CDR3aa: CASSQVTGTPQETQYF
d_gene: -; abundance: few; j_gene: TRBJ1-1; v_gene: TRBV5-6; CDR3nt: TGTGCCAGCAGGATGTGGTCCAGGGCCGAACTTGGAGCTTTCTTT; CDR3aa: CASRMWSRAELGAFF
d_gene: -; abundance: -; j_gene: TRBJ2-3; v_gene: TRBV20-1; CDR3nt: TGCAGTGCTAGTCGGGGAAATACGCAGTATTTT; CDR3aa: CSASRGNTQYF
d_gene: TRBD2; abundance: -; j_gene: TRBJ2-5; v_gene: TRBV7-2; CDR3nt: TGTGCCAGCAGCTTCGCGGGAGTCCCTGTGGAGACCCAGTACTTC; CDR3aa: CASSFAGVPVETQYF
d_gene: -; abundance: -; j_gene: TRBJ1-1; v_gene: TRBV27; CDR3nt: TGTGCCAGCAGTAGGTCATGGGCGGGAGGAACTGAAGCTTTCTTT; CDR3aa: CASSRSWAGGTEAFF
d_gene: -; abundance: -; j_gene: TRBJ1-1; v_gene: TRBV7-9; CDR3nt: TGTGCCAGCAGCTCACAGGCCCCGGGTCCTCTTTCGAACACTGAAGCTTTCTTT; CDR3aa: CASSSQAPGPLSNTEAFF
d_gene: TRBD1; abundance: few; j_gene: TRBJ2-5; v_gene: TRBV5-1; CDR3nt: TGCGCCAGCAGCTCGGGACAGGCAAAAGAGACCCAGTACTTC; CDR3aa: CASSSGQAKETQYF
d_gene: TRBD2; abundance: few; j_gene: TRBJ2-2; v_gene: TRBV11-2; CDR3nt: TGTGCCAGCAGCTTCGGGACCGGTAGCGGGAGTTGGCGCACCGGGGAGCTGTTTTTT; CDR3aa: CASSFGTGSGSWRTGELFF
d_gene: -; abundance: -; j_gene: TRBJ2-6; v_gene: TRBV7-3; CDR3nt: TGTGCCAGCACAACACAGGGCTCTGGGGCCAACGTCCTGACTTTC; CDR3aa: CASTTQGSGANVLTF
d_gene: -; abundance: few; j_gene: TRBJ2-5; v_gene: TRBV6-1; CDR3nt: TGTGCCAGCTCCCAACGCATACGTGCGGAGACCCAGTACTTC; CDR3aa: CASSQRIRAETQYF
d_gene: TRBD2; abundance: -; j_gene: TRBJ2-1; v_gene: TRBV29-1; CDR3nt: TGCAGCGTTATTATGGGACTAGCGGACTACAATGAGCAGTTCTTC; CDR3aa: CSVIMGLADYNEQFF
d_gene: -; abundance: -; j_gene: TRBJ1-2; v_gene: TRBV4-1; CDR3nt: TGCGCCAGCAGCCAACCAACTACGGGGGACTATGGCTACACCTTC; CDR3aa: CASSQPTTGDYGYTF
d_gene: -; abundance: few; j_gene: TRBJ1-2; v_gene: TRBV7-2; CDR3nt: TGTGCCAGCAGCCCCTACTATGGCTACACCTTC; CDR3aa: CASSPYYGYTF
d_gene: -; abundance: few; j_gene: TRBJ1-1; v_gene: TRBV29-1; CDR3nt: TGCAGCGTTGAAAATGGCGGGACGGCTTTCTTT; CDR3aa: CSVENGGTAFF
d_gene: -; abundance: -; j_gene: TRBJ2-1; v_gene: TRBV29-1; CDR3nt: TGCAGCGTCGACAGGTCGCGCAATGAGCAGTTCTTC; CDR3aa: CSVDRSRNEQFF
d_gene: TRBD2; abundance: few; j_gene: TRBJ2-1; v_gene: TRBV28; CDR3nt: TGTGCCAGCAGTGTTGGGACTAGCGGGAGCCGCCACAATGAGCAGTTCTTC; CDR3aa: CASSVGTSGSRHNEQFF
d_gene: TRBD2; abundance: -; j_gene: TRBJ2-5; v_gene: TRBV19; CDR3nt: TGTGCCAGTAGACTGGGACTACGAGGACAAGAGACCCAGTACTTC; CDR3aa: CASRLGLRGQETQYF
d_gene: -; abundance: -; j_gene: TRBJ2-2; v_gene: TRBV7-9; CDR3nt: TGTGCCAGCAGCCCTTACAGGAACACCGGGGAGCTGTTTTTT; CDR3aa: CASSPYRNTGELFF
d_gene: -; abundance: few; j_gene: TRBJ2-7; v_gene: TRBV7-2; CDR3nt: TGTGCCAGCAGCTTTAGGGGGGGAGGAATCTCCTACGAGCAGTACTTC; CDR3aa: CASSFRGGGISYEQYF
d_gene: TRBD2; abundance: few; j_gene: TRBJ2-7; v_gene: TRBV7-2; CDR3nt: TGTGCCAGCAGCCCGACTAGCGGGAGTGGACGAGTGCAGTACTTC; CDR3aa: CASSPTSGSGRVQYF
d_gene: TRBD2; abundance: few; j_gene: TRBJ2-1; v_gene: TRBV5-1; CDR3nt: TGCGCCAGCAGCCAGTCTAGCGGGGCCTACAATGAGCAGTTCTTC; CDR3aa: CASSQSSGAYNEQFF
d_gene: TRBD2; abundance: few; j_gene: TRBJ2-7; v_gene: TRBV28; CDR3nt: TGTGCCAGCAGCCCTGCCCTAGCGGGAGTTGGTGAGCAGTACTTC; CDR3aa: CASSPALAGVGEQYF
d_gene: TRBD1; abundance: -; j_gene: TRBJ2-7; v_gene: TRBV28; CDR3nt: TGTGCCAGCAGTGGGGACAGATCCTACGAGCAGTACTTC; CDR3aa: CASSGDRSYEQYF
d_gene: -; abundance: -; j_gene: TRBJ2-7; v_gene: TRBV11-2; CDR3nt: TGTGCCAGCAGCTTAGTGGTGGCAGGAACATTCTACGAGCAGTACTTC; CDR3aa: CASSLVVAGTFYEQYF